The present T cell receptor (beta chain) was sequenced within a study of T cell repertoires in cytomegalovirus infection. Findings and limits, study-wide: HLA-C-restricted, CMV-specific TCR beta clonotypes were dominant ex vivo. Identification of carriers of CMV plus the relevant HLA was achieved through cumulative public TCR beta family frequency.

TCRdb re-called the reads through MiXCR, storing one row per CDR3 protein. The sample records tens of thousands of distinct CDR3 sequences, under 5% being singletons. The germline gives CDR1 SGHTA, CDR2 FQGNSA. V was clipped by 1 base and J by 8 bases, with 9 bases between them. There are 13 residues in the CDR3. This clonotype was counted at least ten times. Its specificity is unknown. This clonotype was sampled from a human donor in good health (CMV status not recorded). Some clones in this sample may be carry-over from other donors' samples. V gene TRBV7-2 combines with J gene TRBJ1-3; D ambiguous. The sample was PBMCs. The CDR3 sequence: CASSLGLGDTIYF. For the CDR3, the DNA is TGTGCCAGCAGCTTAGGGTTGGGAGACACCATATATTTT.